This TCR beta chain derives from a study of T cells after yellow fever vaccination. Study-wide findings and caveats: Most primary-vaccination clones recurred post-booster (under 98% CD4, over 70% CD8).

TCRdb ran MiXCR on the 5' RACE reads and lists one entry per CDR3 protein. The data show some 250,000 distinct CDR3 sequences, about 7% seen once. The sample holds many counts of this clonotype. The antigen is unknown. The CDR3 is made up of 14 amino acids. Per the germline V gene, CDR1 is SQVTM and CDR2 is ANQGSEA. Deletions cut 3 bases from V and 1 base from J, with 9 bases between. This clonotype originated in a man aged 30 to 45 who received the YFV17D yellow fever vaccine. Sequenced here: CD4+ T cells sorted from PBMCs, sampled 15 days after the yellow fever booster vaccination. The rearrangement uses TRBV29-1 and TRBJ2-2; no reliable D call. This chain's CDR3 is CSVEVIRNTGELFF. DNA for the CDR3: TGCAGCGTTGAGGTCATCCGGAACACCGGGGAGCTGTTTTTT.